The rows below give T cell receptor beta chains drawn from one sample of a study of OX40 agonist ivuxolimab in advanced cancers. Sequencing was performed with immunoSEQ multiplex PCR; in TCRdb, only in-frame clones are kept and a portion is missing. The table lists roughly 90,000 clones, more than 75% of them singletons. This specimen consisted of CD4+ or CD8+ T cells sorted from blood, obtained in a trial of the OX40 agonist ivuxolimab. The receptors here all came from an adult with an advanced solid tumor such as melanoma, head and neck, liver or kidney cancer. Each CDR3 is given with its conserved first and last residue. The D gene is left open where the match is weak. Clone sizes are given selectively: once, few, many, or a class where the clone is expanded.

j_call: TRBJ1-3
d_call: NA
clone_size: few
v_call: TRBV7-8
cdr3_nt: TGTGCCAGCAGCTCCTCGACCCGGTCCTCTGGAAACACCATATATTTT
cdr3_aa: CASSSSTRSSGNTIYF

j_call: TRBJ2-5
d_call: TRBD2
clone_size: NA
v_call: TRBV5-4
cdr3_nt: TGTGCCAGCAGCTTACTAGCGGGAGGGCCGGAGACCCAGTACTTC
cdr3_aa: CASSLLAGGPETQYF

j_call: TRBJ2-7
d_call: NA
clone_size: NA
v_call: TRBV4-3
cdr3_nt: TGCGCCAGCAGCCAAGATTTGGGGATTCGGAGCGAGCAGTACTTC
cdr3_aa: CASSQDLGIRSEQYF

j_call: TRBJ1-2
d_call: NA
clone_size: NA
v_call: TRBV11-2
cdr3_nt: TGTGCCAGCAGCTTAGAGATCGGGTTGGGCTACACCTTC
cdr3_aa: CASSLEIGLGYTF

j_call: TRBJ2-7
d_call: TRBD2
clone_size: NA
v_call: TRBV4-3
cdr3_nt: TGCGCCAGCAGCCAAATAGCGGGAGGGCCCTACGAGCAGTACTTC
cdr3_aa: CASSQIAGGPYEQYF

j_call: TRBJ2-6
d_call: TRBD2
clone_size: NA
v_call: TRBV9
cdr3_nt: TGTGCCAGCAGCGCCCTTTCTAGCGGAGGAGGGGCCAACGTCCTGACTTTC
cdr3_aa: CASSALSSGGGANVLTF

j_call: TRBJ1-3
d_call: NA
clone_size: NA
v_call: TRBV4-3
cdr3_nt: TGCGCCAGCAGCCAAGACTCTGGAAACACCATATATTTT
cdr3_aa: CASSQDSGNTIYF

j_call: TRBJ2-3
d_call: NA
clone_size: NA
v_call: TRBV18
cdr3_nt: TGTGCCAGCTCACCGACGGGGACGAAGGCCACAGATACGCAGTATTTT
cdr3_aa: CASSPTGTKATDTQYF

j_call: TRBJ1-2
d_call: NA
clone_size: NA
v_call: TRBV7-9
cdr3_nt: TGTGCCAGCAGCTTGAACACAAACTATGGCTACACCTTC
cdr3_aa: CASSLNTNYGYTF

j_call: TRBJ1-3
d_call: NA
clone_size: NA
v_call: TRBV7-2
cdr3_nt: TGTGCCAGCAGCCGCTCGACCAGATTCTCTGGAAACACCATATATTTT
cdr3_aa: CASSRSTRFSGNTIYF

j_call: TRBJ2-7
d_call: TRBD2
clone_size: NA
v_call: TRBV9
cdr3_nt: TGTGCCAGCAGCGTAGACGCGGGAGCCTCCTACGAGCAGTACTTC
cdr3_aa: CASSVDAGASYEQYF

j_call: TRBJ2-1
d_call: NA
clone_size: NA
v_call: TRBV10-3
cdr3_nt: TGTGCCATCAGTGAGGGGGGCAATGAGCAGTTCTTC
cdr3_aa: CAISEGGNEQFF

j_call: TRBJ1-2
d_call: TRBD1
clone_size: NA
v_call: TRBV5-6
cdr3_nt: TGTGCCAGCAGCTTGCCCGGGACAGTTTATGGCTACACCTTC
cdr3_aa: CASSLPGTVYGYTF

j_call: TRBJ2-2
d_call: NA
clone_size: NA
v_call: TRBV18
cdr3_nt: TGTGCCAGCTCACCAGGGGCGGCCGGGGAGCTGTTTTTT
cdr3_aa: CASSPGAAGELFF

j_call: TRBJ2-7
d_call: NA
clone_size: NA
v_call: TRBV7-2
cdr3_nt: TGTGCCAGCAGCTTGGACCATATGACTGCCACCTACGAGCAGTACTTC
cdr3_aa: CASSLDHMTATYEQYF

j_call: TRBJ2-1
d_call: NA
clone_size: NA
v_call: TRBV19
cdr3_nt: TGTGCCAGTAGTAGGGGGAGAGAGCCGCCCAATGAGCAGTTCTTC
cdr3_aa: CASSRGREPPNEQFF

j_call: TRBJ2-3
d_call: NA
clone_size: NA
v_call: TRBV5-5
cdr3_nt: TGTGCCAGCAGCTTCCGGGGGTTAGAGGCAGATACGCAGTATTTT
cdr3_aa: CASSFRGLEADTQYF

j_call: TRBJ2-7
d_call: NA
clone_size: NA
v_call: TRBV6-6
cdr3_nt: TGTGCCAGCAGCTTCGCGGAGAGCGAGCAGTACTTC
cdr3_aa: CASSFAESEQYF

j_call: TRBJ2-1
d_call: TRBD2
clone_size: NA
v_call: TRBV7-9
cdr3_nt: TGTGCCAGCAGCTTACCTACTAGCGGGAGCGGGAATGAGCAGTTCTTC
cdr3_aa: CASSLPTSGSGNEQFF

j_call: TRBJ2-7
d_call: NA
clone_size: NA
v_call: TRBV28
cdr3_nt: TGTGCCAGCAGGATTAACAGACCCCGCTACGAGCAGTACTTC
cdr3_aa: CASRINRPRYEQYF

j_call: TRBJ2-1
d_call: TRBD2
clone_size: NA
v_call: TRBV10-1
cdr3_nt: TGCGCCTCCGAGCGGACTAGCCAAAAGGGAATCAATGAGCAGTTCTTC
cdr3_aa: CASERTSQKGINEQFF

j_call: TRBJ2-2
d_call: TRBD2
clone_size: NA
v_call: TRBV15
cdr3_nt: TGTGCCACCAGCAGAGAACTAGCGGGACCCGGGGAGCTGTTTTTT
cdr3_aa: CATSRELAGPGELFF